This is a list of T cell receptor beta chains from one sample in a study of lung T cells in sarcoidosis with Löfgren's syndrome. TCRdb called the reads again in MiXCR, with one record for every CDR3 protein. This table has 15,000 to 25,000 distinct CDR3 sequences, roughly a fifth appearing once. The sample taken for sequencing was CD4+ T cells from bronchoalveolar lavage. The receptor set was obtained from a human donor with sarcoidosis (Löfgren's syndrome or another form), or a control subject (not recorded which). Each CDR3 is given with its conserved first and last residue. Each record gives: V gene, CDR3 length, D gene, clone size, J gene, CDR3 DNA, CDR3 protein. A D gene is named only where the DNA matches it firmly. Clone size is not always given. Where it is, it says once, few, many or a class for expanded clones.

V: TRBV3-1; length: 11; D: .; size: .; J: TRBJ1-1; DNA: TGTGCCAGCAGCCAGGCCGATGAAGCTTTCTTT; CDR3: CASSQADEAFF
V: TRBV4-3; length: 14; D: .; size: few; J: TRBJ1-2; DNA: TGCGCCAGCAGCCAAGTTGGGGGTACCTATGGCTACACCTTC; CDR3: CASSQVGGTYGYTF
V: TRBV2; length: 16; D: .; size: few; J: TRBJ2-3; DNA: TGTGCCAGCAGTGAAAGTTCCGGACGGCGCACAGATACGCAGTATTTT; CDR3: CASSESSGRRTDTQYF
V: TRBV28; length: 15; D: TRBD2; size: many; J: TRBJ2-7; DNA: TGTGCCAGCAGTTTAGTGACTAGCGGACACTACGAGCAGTACTTC; CDR3: CASSLVTSGHYEQYF
V: TRBV7-2; length: 14; D: TRBD2; size: medium-sized; J: TRBJ2-7; DNA: TGTGCCAGCAGCCGCCGACTAGCGGGCTACGAGCAGTACTTC; CDR3: CASSRRLAGYEQYF
V: TRBV20-1; length: 15; D: .; size: many; J: TRBJ1-4; DNA: TGCAGTGCTAGAGACCCCAGGGTAACTAATGAAAAACTGTTTTTT; CDR3: CSARDPRVTNEKLFF
V: TRBV5-4; length: 16; D: TRBD2; size: few; J: TRBJ2-1; DNA: TGTGCCAGCAGCTGGGCCGGGACTAGCGGGGTGAATGAGCAGTTCTTC; CDR3: CASSWAGTSGVNEQFF
V: TRBV6-1; length: 14; D: TRBD2; size: medium-sized; J: TRBJ2-3; DNA: TGTGCCAGCAGAATGGCGGGAGGCACAGATACGCAGTATTTT; CDR3: CASRMAGGTDTQYF
V: TRBV5-1; length: 14; D: .; size: many; J: TRBJ2-3; DNA: TGCGCCAGCAGCTTGGTGGAGGGCCCAGATACGCAGTATTTT; CDR3: CASSLVEGPDTQYF
V: TRBV28; length: 15; D: TRBD1; size: medium-sized; J: TRBJ2-7; DNA: TGTGCCAGCAGTTCACCGGGGGGACAGGGTTCCGAGCAGTACTTC; CDR3: CASSSPGGQGSEQYF
V: TRBV25-1; length: 16; D: .; size: .; J: TRBJ2-3; DNA: TGTGCCAGCACCTCAAGCCTGGGACGGTACACAGATATGCAGTATTTT; CDR3: CASTSSLGRYTDMQYF
V: TRBV5-1; length: 16; D: .; size: .; J: TRBJ2-3; DNA: TGCGCCAGCAGCTTGGGAGTCGATAGCGGCACAGATACGCAGTATTTT; CDR3: CASSLGVDSGTDTQYF
V: TRBV29-1; length: 14; D: .; size: .; J: TRBJ2-5; DNA: TGCAGCGTTGGAAGGCGAGTTTTACAAGAGACCCAGTACTTC; CDR3: CSVGRRVLQETQYF
V: TRBV2; length: 13; D: TRBD2; size: .; J: TRBJ2-3; DNA: TGTGCCAGCAACCGGGAGGGTATAGATACGCAGTATTTT; CDR3: CASNREGIDTQYF
V: TRBV27; length: 15; D: TRBD2; size: medium-sized; J: TRBJ2-7; DNA: TGTGCCAGCAGACTCTCTAGCGGGATTATTTACGAGCAGTACTTC; CDR3: CASRLSSGIIYEQYF
V: TRBV5-5; length: 13; D: .; size: .; J: TRBJ2-7; DNA: TGTGCCAGCATTGGGGGGCAGTCCTACGAGCAGTACTTC; CDR3: CASIGGQSYEQYF
V: TRBV20-1; length: 17; D: .; size: medium-sized; J: TRBJ1-1; DNA: TGCAGTGCTAGAGAGCCAGGGCAAGGGGTGGGAAACACTGAAGCTTTCTTT; CDR3: CSAREPGQGVGNTEAFF
V: TRBV7-2; length: 16; D: .; size: many; J: TRBJ2-5; DNA: TGTGCCAGCAGCTTAAACCCGTCCGGAGTCCAAGAGACCCAGTACTTC; CDR3: CASSLNPSGVQETQYF
V: TRBV15; length: 16; D: .; size: many; J: TRBJ2-7; DNA: TGTGCCACCAGCAGGGGCATTTCGTGGACCAACTACGAGCAGTACTTC; CDR3: CATSRGISWTNYEQYF
V: TRBV12-3/TRBV12-4; length: 14; D: .; size: .; J: TRBJ2-5; DNA: TGTGCCAGCGGTTTAACAGGCGAGGAAGAGACCCAGTACTTC; CDR3: CASGLTGEEETQYF
V: TRBV7-2; length: 14; D: .; size: many; J: TRBJ1-1; DNA: TGTGCCAGCAGCCCGACCGAGAGGCGCACTGAAGCTTTCTTT; CDR3: CASSPTERRTEAFF
V: TRBV6-2/TRBV6-3; length: 14; D: .; size: medium-sized; J: TRBJ2-7; DNA: TGTGCCAGCAGCTCAGGACTCTTGGGGTACGAGCAGTACTTC; CDR3: CASSSGLLGYEQYF
V: TRBV29-1; length: 16; D: TRBD1; size: few; J: TRBJ2-1; DNA: TGCAGCGTTGAATCGGGGACAGGGGATGCCTACAATGAGCAGTTCTTC; CDR3: CSVESGTGDAYNEQFF
V: TRBV7-9; length: 13; D: .; size: .; J: TRBJ2-7; DNA: TGTGCCAGCAGCTGGGACGGACCCTACGAGCAGTACTTC; CDR3: CASSWDGPYEQYF
V: TRBV12-3/TRBV12-4; length: 13; D: .; size: many; J: TRBJ2-5; DNA: TGTGCCAGCAGTTTACAGGACGGGAAGACCCAGTACTTC; CDR3: CASSLQDGKTQYF
V: TRBV5-1; length: 16; D: .; size: many; J: TRBJ1-3; DNA: TGCGCCAGCAGCCAGGGGAACTCCTACTCTGGAAACACCATATATTTT; CDR3: CASSQGNSYSGNTIYF
V: TRBV19; length: 14; D: .; size: .; J: TRBJ2-1; DNA: TGTGCCAGTAGGCTAGCTAGTAGTTGGAATGAGCAGTTCTTC; CDR3: CASRLASSWNEQFF
V: TRBV4-2; length: 15; D: .; size: .; J: TRBJ2-1; DNA: TGTGCCAGCAGCCAAGACTGGGATCTTAACAATGAGCAGTTCTTC; CDR3: CASSQDWDLNNEQFF
V: TRBV19; length: 13; D: .; size: .; J: TRBJ1-4; DNA: TGTGCCAGTAGTATCATCCAGGATGAAAAACTGTTTTTT; CDR3: CASSIIQDEKLFF
V: TRBV18; length: 14; D: TRBD1; size: many; J: TRBJ2-7; DNA: TGTGCCAGCTCACCCGGACAGGGCCCGTACGAGCAGTACTTC; CDR3: CASSPGQGPYEQYF
V: TRBV7-2; length: 15; D: .; size: medium-sized; J: TRBJ1-2; DNA: TGTGCCAGCAGCTTAGCGGCCACAGGGCTCTATGGCTACACCTTC; CDR3: CASSLAATGLYGYTF
V: TRBV3-1; length: 14; D: .; size: few; J: TRBJ1-2; DNA: TGTGCCAGCAGCCAAGATGGGACCTTCTATGGCTACACCTTC; CDR3: CASSQDGTFYGYTF
V: TRBV5-1; length: 14; D: .; size: few; J: TRBJ2-5; DNA: TGCGCCAGCAGCTTGGGGGGCAACCAAGAGACCCAGTACTTC; CDR3: CASSLGGNQETQYF
V: TRBV19; length: 14; D: TRBD1; size: .; J: TRBJ2-7; DNA: TGTGCCAGTAGTACCGGACAGGGCTCCTACGAGCAGTACTTC; CDR3: CASSTGQGSYEQYF
V: TRBV28; length: 13; D: .; size: many; J: TRBJ2-5; DNA: TGTGCCAGCAGATTAGCGGTAGGGGAGACCCAGTACTTC; CDR3: CASRLAVGETQYF
V: TRBV6-1; length: 12; D: .; size: many; J: TRBJ1-4; DNA: TGTGCCAGCACCAGGGAGGAGGAAAAACTGTTTTTT; CDR3: CASTREEEKLFF
V: TRBV4-3; length: 17; D: .; size: .; J: TRBJ1-5; DNA: TGCGCCAGCAGCCAAGAGATCGCAGTGTATAGCAATCAGCCCCAGCATTTT; CDR3: CASSQEIAVYSNQPQHF
V: TRBV12-3/TRBV12-4; length: 12; D: .; size: few; J: TRBJ2-3; DNA: TGTGCCAGCAGACTGGATTCTAATACGCAGTATTTT; CDR3: CASRLDSNTQYF
V: TRBV2; length: 12; D: .; size: many; J: TRBJ2-7; DNA: TGTGCCAGCAGTCAGGACCTTTACGAGCAGTACTTC; CDR3: CASSQDLYEQYF
V: TRBV25-1; length: 15; D: TRBD2; size: medium-sized; J: TRBJ2-7; DNA: TGTGCCAGCAGTGAAACACTAGCGGGAAACTACGAGCAGTACTTC; CDR3: CASSETLAGNYEQYF
V: TRBV3-1; length: 16; D: .; size: .; J: TRBJ1-1; DNA: TGTGCCAACAGCCAAGGTGGGGGAGCCCTAGGCACTGAAGCTTTCTTT; CDR3: CANSQGGGALGTEAFF
V: TRBV30; length: 20; D: .; size: .; J: TRBJ2-3; DNA: TGTGCCTGGAGTGTACATCTTCAGGGGCTGGCGGGAGATTACGGAGATACGCAGTATTTT; CDR3: CAWSVHLQGLAGDYGDTQYF
V: TRBV5-1; length: 17; D: .; size: .; J: TRBJ2-2; DNA: TGCGCCAGCAGCTTGGGGTCCCGGGTTTCTTCCACCGGGGAGCTGTTTTTT; CDR3: CASSLGSRVSSTGELFF
V: TRBV7-2; length: 15; D: .; size: many; J: TRBJ1-3; DNA: TGTGCCAGCAGCTTACGCGGGAGCTCTGGAAACACCATATATTTT; CDR3: CASSLRGSSGNTIYF
V: TRBV7-8; length: 15; D: TRBD2; size: medium-sized; J: TRBJ2-1; DNA: TGTGCCAGCACCCCTGGGACTAGCGAGTACAATGAGCAGTTCTTC; CDR3: CASTPGTSEYNEQFF
V: TRBV28; length: 16; D: .; size: many; J: TRBJ1-3; DNA: TGTGCCAGCAGTTTATTCTGGGGAGACTCTGGAAACACCATATATTTT; CDR3: CASSLFWGDSGNTIYF
V: TRBV6-1; length: 14; D: .; size: many; J: TRBJ2-3; DNA: TGTGCCAGCAGCCGCCGTACAACCACAGATACGCAGTATTTT; CDR3: CASSRRTTTDTQYF
V: TRBV5-1; length: 17; D: .; size: .; J: TRBJ2-5; DNA: TGCGCCAGCAGCTCAACGTCAACCGGGACCCCCTCGGGGACCCAGTACTTC; CDR3: CASSSTSTGTPSGTQYF